Listed below are T cell receptor beta chains from one sample, sequenced in a study of cytomegalovirus exposure and HLA in healthy donors. The method was immunoSEQ multiplex PCR; TCRdb's version includes in-frame clones alone and lacks a portion of them. Of around 72,000 clones listed, over 50% are singletons. The specimen was PBMCs. The receptor source for this set is a man between 35 and 55 years old in good health and CMV-seropositive. Both conserved end residues are part of each CDR3. A D gene is named only where the DNA matches it firmly. Part of the rows lack a size; the others show once, few, many or a class for expanded clones.

TRBJ1-4,-,TRBV19,-,CASSTLRGIEKLFF,TGTGCCAGTAGTACGTTAAGGGGGATTGAAAAACTGTTTTTT
TRBJ2-6,-,TRBV6-5,-,CASSYANRVGANVLTF,TGTGCCAGCAGTTACGCAAACAGGGTTGGGGCCAACGTCCTGACTTTC
TRBJ2-6,-,TRBV4-3,-,CASSQPTSSTGANVLTF,TGCGCCAGCAGCCAACCTACTTCTAGCACTGGGGCCAACGTCCTGACTTTC
TRBJ1-2,-,TRBV6-5,-,CASSYSSRAIYGYTF,TGTGCCAGCAGTTACTCGAGCAGAGCGATCTATGGCTACACCTTC
TRBJ1-2,-,TRBV19,-,CASIGYEGYTF,TGTGCCAGTATCGGGTATGAAGGCTACACCTTC
TRBJ1-5,few,TRBV6-6,TRBD1,CASTGTGGGNQPQHF,TGTGCCAGCACCGGGACAGGGGGCGGAAATCAGCCCCAGCATTTT
TRBJ1-5,-,TRBV4-1,-,CASSQEGAGQPQHF,TGCGCCAGCAGCCAAGAGGGGGCAGGGCAGCCCCAGCATTTT
TRBJ2-7,-,TRBV14,-,CASSLDSGDEQYF,TGTGCCAGCAGCCTCGACAGTGGGGACGAGCAGTACTTC
TRBJ1-4,-,TRBV9,TRBD1,CASSARQGAEKPFF,TGTGCCAGCAGCGCACGACAGGGGGCTGAAAAACCGTTTTTT
TRBJ2-1,-,TRBV4-1,TRBD2,CASSARIAGLSDEQFF,TGCGCCAGCAGCGCAAGAATAGCGGGTCTGAGCGATGAGCAGTTCTTC
TRBJ2-7,-,TRBV4-1,-,CASSQVAGEVYEQYF,TGCGCCAGCAGCCAAGTGGCAGGGGAAGTCTACGAGCAGTACTTC
TRBJ2-1,few,TRBV6-5,-,CASSQNRHQFF,TGTGCCAGCAGCCAGAACAGGCACCAGTTCTTC
TRBJ2-7,few,TRBV7-2,-,CASSLTTYEQYF,TGTGCCAGCAGCTTAACTACCTACGAGCAGTACTTC
TRBJ2-3,-,TRBV4-2,-,CASSQEGGTDTQYF,TGTGCCAGCAGCCAAGAAGGGGGCACAGATACGCAGTATTTT
TRBJ1-6,-,TRBV4-1,-,CATSLGPNSPLHF,TGCGCCACCTCGTTGGGCCCAAATTCACCCCTCCACTTT
TRBJ1-5,few,TRBV7-2,-,CASSLDLGPQHF,TGTGCCAGCAGCTTAGATCTCGGTCCCCAGCATTTT
TRBJ1-2,once,TRBV7-3,-,CASSLYRVYYGYTF,TGTGCCAGCAGCTTATACAGGGTTTACTATGGCTACACCTTC
TRBJ1-2,-,TRBV28,TRBD1,CATDRGRGGGYTF,TGTGCCACAGACAGGGGACGAGGAGGTGGCTACACCTTC
TRBJ2-1,-,TRBV19,TRBD2,CASSIEGLMAGGRYNEQFF,TGTGCCAGTAGTATAGAGGGATTAATGGCGGGGGGACGTTACAATGAGCAGTTCTTC
TRBJ2-3,-,TRBV2,-,CASSEDLTDTQYF,TGTGCCAGCAGTGAAGACTTAACAGATACGCAGTATTTT
TRBJ2-2,-,TRBV6-1,-,CASRTGTTNTGELFF,TGTGCCAGCAGAACCGGGACAACGAACACCGGGGAGCTGTTTTTT
TRBJ1-5,-,TRBV27,TRBD1,CASGQGAGGQPQHF,TGTGCCAGCGGTCAGGGGGCAGGGGGTCAGCCCCAGCATTTT
TRBJ2-7,-,TRBV5-5,-,CASSLEFLYEQYF,TGTGCCAGCAGCTTGGAATTCCTCTACGAGCAGTACTTC
TRBJ2-7,-,TRBV6-4,-,CASRRGGTSYEQYF,TGTGCCAGCAGGAGGGGGGGGACTTCCTACGAGCAGTACTTC
TRBJ2-5,-,TRBV13,TRBD2,CASSLRLAGGRETQYF,TGTGCCAGCAGCCTCAGACTAGCGGGGGGGCGAGAGACCCAGTACTTC
TRBJ2-1,-,TRBV29-1,TRBD1,CSVLKGAILRYNEQFF,TGCAGCGTTCTCAAGGGGGCAATCCTTCGGTACAATGAGCAGTTCTTC
TRBJ1-5,-,TRBV6-5,-,CASSYVRGQPQHF,TGTGCCAGCAGTTACGTGCGGGGCCAGCCCCAGCATTTT
TRBJ2-1,-,TRBV7-6,TRBD1,CASSSSGTGNNEQFF,TGTGCCAGCAGTTCTTCCGGGACAGGGAACAATGAGCAGTTCTTC
TRBJ1-2,few,TRBV11-2,-,CASSLDRGRGYTF,TGTGCCAGCAGCTTAGACAGGGGTCGCGGCTACACCTTC
TRBJ2-5,few,TRBV5-1,TRBD1,CASSWQGAGETQYF,TGCGCCAGCAGCTGGCAGGGGGCAGGGGAGACCCAGTACTTC
TRBJ2-2,-,TRBV7-9,-,CAGRPWTANTGELFF,TGTGCCGGCCGCCCATGGACAGCGAACACCGGGGAGCTGTTTTTT
TRBJ1-4,-,TRBV6-1,-,CASSGGQSEKLFF,TGTGCCAGCAGTGGGGGACAAAGTGAAAAACTGTTTTTT
TRBJ1-2,-,TRBV5-8,TRBD1,CASTLDRLYGYTF,TGTGCCAGCACCCTGGACAGGCTCTATGGCTACACCTTC
TRBJ1-4,-,TRBV6-1,-,CASSENFQVYEKLFF,TGTGCCAGCAGTGAAAATTTTCAGGTTTATGAAAAACTGTTTTTT
TRBJ1-2,-,TRBV6-5,-,CASSYSPSGASGGYTF,TGTGCCAGCAGTTACTCTCCTTCAGGGGCCTCCGGGGGCTACACCTTC
TRBJ2-3,-,TRBV15,TRBD1,CATSDRGTDTQYF,TGTGCCACCAGCGACAGGGGCACAGATACGCAGTATTTT
TRBJ2-7,-,TRBV10-2,-,CASSESDSLADYEQYF,TGCGCCAGCAGTGAGTCAGATAGTTTAGCGGACTACGAGCAGTACTTC
TRBJ2-7,-,TRBV18,TRBD1,CASSRITGVPYEQYF,TGTGCCAGCTCACGAATCACAGGGGTTCCCTACGAGCAGTACTTC
TRBJ2-3,once,TRBV6-1,TRBD2,CASSEGWGGTTDTQYF,TGTGCCAGCAGTGAAGGGTGGGGGGGAACCACAGATACGCAGTATTTT
TRBJ1-6,few,TRBV5-1,-,CASSLKGEGSPLHF,TGCGCCAGCAGCTTAAAGGGGGAAGGATCACCCCTCCACTTT
TRBJ2-2,-,TRBV15,-,CATRGGNTGELFF,TGTGCCACCAGGGGGGGAAACACCGGGGAGCTGTTTTTT
TRBJ1-2,-,TRBV5-6,TRBD1,CASSRTQTGQNGYTF,TGTGCCAGCAGCCGAACACAGACAGGGCAGAATGGCTACACCTTC
TRBJ1-2,-,TRBV14,TRBD1,CASSQGWRTGGYGYTF,TGTGCCAGCAGCCAAGGATGGAGGACAGGGGGGTATGGCTACACCTTC
TRBJ2-5,-,TRBV29-1,TRBD2,CSAGLAETQYF,TGCAGCGCCGGACTAGCTGAGACCCAGTACTTC